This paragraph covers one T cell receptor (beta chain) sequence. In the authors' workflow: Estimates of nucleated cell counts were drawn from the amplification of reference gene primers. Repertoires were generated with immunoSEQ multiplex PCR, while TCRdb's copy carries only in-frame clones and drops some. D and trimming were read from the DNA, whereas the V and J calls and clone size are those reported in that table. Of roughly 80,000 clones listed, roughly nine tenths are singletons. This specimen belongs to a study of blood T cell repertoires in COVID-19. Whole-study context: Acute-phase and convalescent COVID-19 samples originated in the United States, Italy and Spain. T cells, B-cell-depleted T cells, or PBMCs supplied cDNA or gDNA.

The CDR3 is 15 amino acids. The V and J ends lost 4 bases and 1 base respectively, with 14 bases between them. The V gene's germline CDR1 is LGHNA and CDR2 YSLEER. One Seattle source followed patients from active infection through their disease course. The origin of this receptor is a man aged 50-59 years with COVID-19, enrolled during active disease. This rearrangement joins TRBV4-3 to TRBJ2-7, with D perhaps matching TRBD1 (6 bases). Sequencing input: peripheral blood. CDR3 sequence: CASSLAHGQSYEQYF. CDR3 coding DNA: TGCGCCAGCAGCCTCGCCCATGGACAGTCCTACGAGCAGTACTTC.